This entry is about one T cell receptor (beta chain). The antigen is undetermined. Trimming took off 5 bases at V and 0 bases at J, with 10 bases between the two ends. The CDR3 consists of 13 residues. CDR1 is DFQATT, CDR2 SNEGSKA, per germline (reference sequence). These data are taken from a study of blood T cells in healthy people across ages. Overall study results and limits: Greater diversity and more naive CD4+ cells were seen in long-lived donors than in aged donors. The unknown donor CMV status may have confounded expanded clonotype changes.

Sample-barcoded 5' priming and a J-beta primer mix drove a second PCR of roughly 6 to 12 cycles. TCRdb reprocessed the 5' RACE reads via MiXCR and lists one record per CDR3 protein. Seen here are hundreds of thousands of distinct CDR3 sequences, 20% to 25% observed once, and the top ten hold around 3.4%. Source material: blood. The origin of this receptor is a man between 65 and 85 years old in good health. The chain employs TRBV20-1 and TRBJ2-5; D unresolved. The CDR3 region has the DNA TGCAGTGCTCCTCACCCGTACCAAGAGACCCAGTACTTC. This gives the protein CSAPHPYQETQYF.